The 29 T cell receptor beta chains listed next were all sequenced from one sample in a study of CXCR3-negative and CXCR3-positive naive CD8 T cells. General study points: CXCR3-positive naive cells carried more hydrophobic TRB CDR3s than CXCR3-negative naive cells did.

Libraries were UMI-labeled 5' RACE TRB cDNA. TCRdb reprocessed the 5' RACE reads, keeping one entry per CDR3 protein, no DNA. Its table records approximately 100,000 distinct CDR3 sequences. Their recognized antigens are unknown. The specimen was naive CXCR3+ CD8+ T cells from blood. Subset: CD45RO-CCR7+CD27+CD95- naive CD8+ T cells expressing CXCR3 (TNR3+). These receptors were obtained from a human donor in good health. Some clones in this sample may be carry-over from other donors' samples.

The chain recombines TRBV28 with TRBJ1-2; with no DNA, the TCRdb D assignment of TRBD1 cannot be verified. CDR1 MDHEN and CDR2 SYDVKM come from the germline V gene. This CDR3 is 14 amino acids long. CDR3 sequence: CASTQGELNYGYTF.

The genes are TRBV6-5 and TRBJ1-1; TCRdb lists TRBD1, though no DNA is available to test this call. Germline values: CDR1 MNHEY, CDR2 SVGAGI. The CDR3 loop spans 14 amino acids. CDR3 amino acids: CASSLGAVNTEAFF.

This rearrangement joins TRBV7-6 to TRBJ2-1; TCRdb's assignment of TRBD2 cannot be checked, as there is no DNA. The CDR3 totals 15 residues. Germline loops: CDR1 SGHVS, CDR2 FNYEAQ. CDR3 sequence reads: CAGSPPGLPVYEQFF.

CDR3 in amino acids: CASSLTGGFTGANVLTF. The rearrangement uses TRBV4-3 and TRBJ2-6; the TRBD1 assignment by TCRdb is unverifiable without DNA. The V gene's germline CDR1 is LGHNA and CDR2 YSLEER. The CDR3 is made up of 17 amino acids.

V is TRBV23-1 and J is TRBJ2-1; the D call of TRBD1 rests on TCRdb alone, since no DNA is present to check it. TRBV23-1 is placed among ORFs of uncertain function. CDR3 length equals 16 residues. CDR3 sequence reads: CASSHARDSFYNEQFF.

The V call is TRBV5-1, the J call TRBJ2-7; TCRdb's D call of TRBD1 is untestable without DNA. Germline lookup yields CDR1 SGHRS and CDR2 YFSETQ. This CDR3 has 15 residues. CDR3 protein: CASRPRGTGIYEQYF.

The chain links TRBV12-3 or TRBV12-4 to TRBJ1-4; no DNA is available, so the TRBD1 call from TCRdb remains unchecked. The CDR3 runs to 14 residues. This CDR3 is CASTPTGGEEKLFF.

The chain employs TRBV5-1 and TRBJ2-3; TCRdb reports TRBD2, a call that lacks DNA to check it against. CDR3 length: 19 amino acids. Germline V gives CDR1 SGHRS, CDR2 YFSETQ. The chain's CDR3 is CASSFWAIGVAGSTDTQYF.

This sequence joins TRBV9 and TRBJ1-2; lacking DNA, the TRBD1 call made by TCRdb goes unchecked. Germline values: CDR1 SGDLS, CDR2 YYNGEE. CDR3 length equals 16 residues. CDR3 loop: CASSAPAETGFHGYTF.

This rearrangement joins TRBV6-6 to TRBJ2-7; TCRdb picks TRBD1, but there is no DNA to check that call. Germline V gives CDR1 MNHNY, CDR2 SVGAGI (reference sequence). This CDR3 contains 13 residues. The CDR3 reads CASSGTLMYEQYF.

The chain is built from TRBV20-1 and TRBJ2-7; absent DNA, TCRdb's TRBD1 call cannot be checked. Germline assignment: CDR1 DFQATT and CDR2 SNEGSKA (reference sequence). The CDR3 sequence is 13 residues long. The CDR3 spells CSASDRAAYEQYF.

The chain couples TRBV12-3 or TRBV12-4 to TRBJ2-1. This CDR3 has 17 amino acids. This CDR3 reads CASSPLQRLNPLNEQFF.

The chain carries TRBV6-5 and TRBJ2-7; TCRdb gives TRBD1 as the D gene, but with no DNA this cannot be confirmed. The length of the CDR3 is 13 residues. The germline gives CDR1 MNHEY, CDR2 SVGAGI. The CDR3 sequence: CASSYQGGYEQYF.

The V call is TRBV27, the J call TRBJ1-5. Looked up from germline, CDR1 is MNHEY and CDR2 is SMNVEV (reference sequence). The CDR3 consists of 15 residues. The CDR3 sequence is CASRPSGRPNQPQHF.

This chain uses TRBV28 with TRBJ2-7. Germline assignment: CDR1 MDHEN and CDR2 SYDVKM. CDR3 size: 11 residues. This chain's CDR3 is CASSSMYEQYF.

The chain recombines TRBV7-8 with TRBJ2-7; lacking DNA, the TRBD2 call made by TCRdb goes unchecked. CDR3 length: 15 residues. Germline CDR1 SGHVS, CDR2 FQNEAQ. CDR3: CASSVGLAGDYEQYF.

V and J are TRBV9 and TRBJ2-3; TCRdb picks TRBD2, but there is no DNA to check that call. Germline V gene sequence: CDR1 SGDLS, CDR2 YYNGEE. CDR3 size: 17 residues. The CDR3 sequence: CASSVVASGSFSDTQYF.

The rearrangement links TRBV4-3 to TRBJ1-1. The CDR3 is made up of 16 amino acids. CDR1 is LGHNA, CDR2 YSLEER, per germline. This CDR3 is CASSQGEAAVNTEAFF.

The chain employs TRBV5-1 and TRBJ2-1; there is no DNA to check the TCRdb D call of TRBD1. This CDR3 has 12 residues. In germline, CDR1 is SGHRS, CDR2 YFSETQ. The CDR3 loop is CASSLTGDEQFF.

The V call is TRBV28, the J call TRBJ1-5; without DNA, the TCRdb call of TRBD1 cannot be checked. From germline, CDR1 is MDHEN and CDR2 SYDVKM. This CDR3 has 15 residues. CDR3 loop: CASSLVAGGNQPQHF.

The chain links TRBV28 to TRBJ2-1. This CDR3 region has 11 residues. The V gene's germline CDR1 is MDHEN and CDR2 SYDVKM. Here the CDR3 reads CASSLLREQFF.

The chain carries TRBV29-1 and TRBJ2-7; without DNA, the TCRdb call of TRBD1 cannot be checked. Germline V CDR1 and CDR2: SQVTM, ANQGSEA. CDR3 size: 14 residues. CDR3: CSVAPTGEINEQYF.

V gene TRBV29-1 combines with J gene TRBJ2-2; lacking DNA, the TRBD1 call made by TCRdb goes unchecked. This CDR3 is 13 amino acids long. Germline V gives CDR1 SQVTM, CDR2 ANQGSEA. The chain's CDR3 is CSARVVDTGELFF.

J is TRBJ2-1 and V is TRBV24-1. The CDR3 covers 12 residues. Germline V gives CDR1 KGHDR, CDR2 SFDVKD. The CDR3 loop reads CATLDGTNEQFF.

The chain employs TRBV5-1 and TRBJ1-1; as DNA is missing, the TRBD1 call by TCRdb cannot be tested. Germline V lookup: CDR1 SGHRS, CDR2 YFSETQ. This CDR3 spans 14 amino acids. CDR3 in amino acids: CASSDREGGTEAFF.

This chain uses TRBV7-3 with TRBJ2-4; TCRdb calls TRBD1, which cannot be checked without DNA. The CDR3 covers 20 residues. CDR1 is SGHTA and CDR2 is FQGTGA in the germline V gene. The CDR3 loop reads CASSLEAPGHPLAAKNIQYF.

J is TRBJ1-1 and V is TRBV5-1. CDR1 is SGHRS and CDR2 is YFSETQ in the germline V gene. The CDR3 is 15 amino acids. The CDR3: CASSLALWGNTEAFF.

V is TRBV7-9 and J is TRBJ2-7. The CDR3 runs to 14 residues. Germline CDR1 is SEHNR and CDR2 is FQNEAQ (reference sequence). The CDR3 sequence: CASSLANSPYEQYF. The full variable domain, completed using reference TRBV7-9 and TRBJ2-7, is DTGVSQNPRHKITKRGQNVTFRCDPISEHNRLYWYRQTLGQGPEFLTYFQNEAQLEKSRLLSDRFSAERPKGSFSTLEIQRTEQGDSAMYLCASSLANSPYEQYFGPGTRLTVT.

The chain carries TRBV2 and TRBJ1-1. Germline assignment: CDR1 SNHLY and CDR2 FYNNEI. There are 16 residues in the CDR3. CDR3 residues: CASSEAGGVWNTEAFF.